The 30 T cell receptor beta chains below all came from one sample that was sequenced in a study of yellow fever vaccine responses in identical twins. Each CDR3 protein gets one entry after TCRdb re-called the RT-PCR reads with MiXCR. The sample carries about 2,200 distinct CDR3 sequences, about 7.1% recorded once. Sequencing used T cells from blood (PBMCs), unsorted or a sorted subset (not recorded which), obtained 2 to 3 years after vaccination. All receptors come from a woman under 30 who received the yellow fever vaccine.

In its sample, this clonotype ranks as medium-sized. V is TRBV19 and J is TRBJ1-2; D is uncertain. The germline gives CDR1 LNHDA, CDR2 SQIVND (reference sequence). CDR3 size: 14 residues. Trimming removed 3 bases at V and 2 bases at J, with 10 bases between. The CDR3, as DNA: TGTGCCAGTAGTATGGGAAAAACCAACTATGGCTACACCTTC. It codes for CASSMGKTNYGYTF.

By its share, this clonotype is medium-sized. V usage is TRBV10-1 and J usage is TRBJ2-1; no clear D. The CDR3 extends over 14 amino acids. Trimming cost V 4 bases and J 4 bases, with 11 bases left between them. Germline V gene lookup returns CDR1 WNHNN and CDR2 SYGVQD (reference sequence). The CDR3 coding sequence is TGCGCCAGCAGTGTAAACGGCGAATACAATGAGCAGTTCTTC. It translates to CASSVNGEYNEQFF.

The chain uses TRBV4-1 and TRBJ2-7; D not resolved. CDR1 MGHRA and CDR2 YSYEKL come from the germline V gene. V lost 0 bases and J lost 6, with 9 bases in between. The CDR3 has 13 residues. The CDR3: CASSQDPRGEQYF. In nucleotides, the CDR3 is TGCGCCAGCAGCCAAGATCCGCGTGGCGAGCAGTACTTC.

The chain links TRBV10-1 to TRBJ2-7, with D unclear. CDR1 and CDR2 (germline): WNHNN, SYGVQD (reference sequence). Trimming removed 2 bases from V and 3 bases from J, with 8 bases in between. This CDR3 spans 13 amino acids. Here the CDR3 DNA reads TGCGCCAGCAGTGAGGGCAGCCTCTACGAGCAGTACTTC. As protein: CASSEGSLYEQYF.

The chain joins TRBV6-2 or TRBV6-3 to TRBJ2-3, with D perhaps TRBD1 (6 bases). The V gene's germline CDR1 is MNHEY and CDR2 SVGEGT. The length of the CDR3 is 14 residues. V lost 8 bases to trimming and J lost 4 bases, with 16 bases between them. For the CDR3, the DNA is TGTGCCAGCTTCCCGGACAGTCGACCAGATACGCAGTATTTT. Translation gives CASFPDSRPDTQYF.

CDR3 DNA sequence: TGTGCCAGCAGTTACTCGACGCCAGCGGGTACCCACAATGAGCAGTTCTTC. It translates to CASSYSTPAGTHNEQFF. This sequence joins TRBV6-2 or TRBV6-3 and TRBJ2-1; weak D call: TRBD2 (6 bases). Germline CDR1 is MNHEY and CDR2 is SVGEGT. V was shortened by 0 bases and J by 5 bases, with 17 bases between the two germline ends. The CDR3 runs to 17 residues.

This clonotype is medium-sized within its sample. An end of the junction differs from the germline gene, which may be a read error. The chain employs TRBV7-7 and TRBJ2-7; 7 bases are a match to TRBD1. The CDR3 spans 13 residues. The V gene's germline CDR1 is SSHAT and CDR2 FNYEAQ (reference sequence). For the CDR3, the DNA is TGTGCTAGCAGCACCCGGACAGGCAACGAGCAGTACTTC. As protein: CASSTRTGNEQYF.

This clonotype is medium-sized (0.01 to 0.1%). The CDR3, as DNA: TGTGCCAGCAGTTCAACTCAGCCCCAGCATTTT. Protein product: CASSSTQPQHF. V is TRBV6-5 and J is TRBJ1-5; D is undetermined. This CDR3 has 11 residues. Germline V gives CDR1 MNHEY, CDR2 SVGAGI. With 4 bases removed from V and 6 bases from J, the gap between germline ends came to 4 bases.

In this sample, this clonotype turned up a few times. The chain recombines TRBV4-1 with TRBJ2-6; D remains ambiguous. Trimming removed 0 bases at V and 0 bases at J, with 6 bases between. CDR3 length: 16 amino acids. The germline CDR1 and CDR2 sequences are MGHRA and YSYEKL. In nucleotides, the CDR3 is TGCGCCAGCAGCCAAGAGTGGGTCTCTGGGGCCAACGTCCTGACTTTC. This gives the protein CASSQEWVSGANVLTF.

The V gene is TRBV7-6, the J gene TRBJ2-4; 7 nucleotides line up with TRBD2. J gave up 5 bases and V 7 bases, and 11 bases lay outside the gene matches. The CDR3 is 15 residues long. Germline V gene data show CDR1 as SGHVS and CDR2 as FNYEAQ. This CDR3 is CASTPGGAGENIQYF. CDR3 coding DNA: TGTGCCAGCACCCCTGGTGGCGCGGGAGAAAACATTCAGTACTTC.

A few counts support this clonotype. The chain joins TRBV19 to TRBJ2-7, with 10 nucleotides matching TRBD1. The CDR3 spans 15 residues. Germline V gene sequence: CDR1 LNHDA, CDR2 SQIVND (reference sequence). V was clipped by 5 bases and J by 5 bases; unmatched bases: 9. CDR3 nucleotide sequence: TGTGCCAGTAGTGAAGACAGGGGGCGCGGCGACGAGCAGTACTTC. It translates to CASSEDRGRGDEQYF.

This clonotype was counted a few times. DNA of the CDR3: TGCGCCAGCAGCCAAGTTAAGGGGCCGGGCCACGAGCAGTACTTC. Its translation is CASSQVKGPGHEQYF. The J gene is TRBJ2-7, the V gene TRBV4-1, with D perhaps matching TRBD1 (5 bases). The CDR3 totals 15 residues. Trimming shortened V by 1 base and J by 5 bases, and 15 bases separated the two germline ends. Germline CDR1 is MGHRA and CDR2 is YSYEKL.

For the CDR3, the DNA is TGTGCCAGCAGGCCAGACAGGGTTATCCACCTAGAGCAGTACTTC. This codes for CASRPDRVIHLEQYF. The genes are TRBV6-1 and TRBJ2-7; TRBD1 aligns across 7 bases. Germline V gene data show CDR1 as MNHNS and CDR2 as SASEGT. This CDR3 region has 15 residues. J gave up 7 bases and V 6 bases, and 15 bases lay outside the gene matches.

This clonotype was seen a few times. The V call is TRBV7-6, the J call TRBJ2-7, with a tentative D call TRBD1 (6 bases). V was cut by 5 bases and J by 3 bases, with 14 bases left in between. This CDR3 contains 14 residues. CDR1 is SGHVS and CDR2 is FNYEAQ in the germline V gene. The CDR3 bases are TGTGCCAGCAGCGTAAGCGAAGGGGGCTACGAGCAGTACTTC. Protein sequence: CASSVSEGGYEQYF.

This chain links TRBV6-5 with TRBJ2-7, with TRBD1 identical over 9 bases. This CDR3 has 15 residues. Germline V gives CDR1 MNHEY, CDR2 SVGAGI. V was clipped by 2 bases and J by 6 bases; unmatched bases: 8. CDR3 sequence reads: CASSYINRGQAEQYF. The CDR3 DNA sequence: TGTGCCAGCAGTTACATCAACAGGGGGCAGGCCGAGCAGTACTTC.

This clonotype has a handful of counts. The J gene is TRBJ1-4, the V gene TRBV11-1; 10 positions agree with TRBD1. CDR1 and CDR2 (germline): SGHAT, FQDESV (reference sequence). V was clipped by 5 bases and J by 7 bases; unmatched bases: 16. The CDR3 length is 18 residues. CDR3 bases: TGTGCCAGCAGCGCCGACAGGGGGCTTTCCCCGACCATTGAAAAACTGTTTTTT. Protein sequence: CASSADRGLSPTIEKLFF. Variable domain in full (rest from reference TRBV11-1 and TRBJ1-4): EAEVAQSPRYKITEKSQAVAFWCDPISGHATLYWYRQILGQGPELLVQFQDESVVDDSQLPKDRFSAERLKGVDSTLKIQPAELGDSAMYLCASSADRGLSPTIEKLFFGSGTQLSVL.

Only a few counts were recorded for this clonotype. The CDR3 region is CASSLWGQETQYF. The CDR3 DNA is TGTGCCAGCAGCTTATGGGGTCAAGAGACCCAGTACTTC. This chain joins TRBV11-3 and TRBJ2-5; D is unresolved. Germline V gene data show CDR1 as SGHNT and CDR2 as YENEEA. CDR3 length: 13 residues. V shed 2 bases and J shed 2 bases, with 6 bases lying between them.

This clonotype was found a few times. The genes are TRBV11-1 and TRBJ2-1; 10 bases agree with TRBD1. Germline assignment: CDR1 SGHAT and CDR2 FQDESV (reference sequence). The CDR3 has 14 amino acids. After removal of 6 bases from V and 9 bases from J, the junction contained 8 bases not matched to a gene. The CDR3 loop reads CASRPGTGEAEQFF. The CDR3 DNA follows: TGTGCCAGCAGACCCGGGACAGGGGAGGCTGAGCAGTTCTTC.

Judged by abundance, this clonotype is medium-sized (0.01 to 0.1%). The junction does not match germline at one end; this may be a read error. The V and J genes are TRBV15 and TRBJ2-5, with TRBD1 matching 9 bases. Germline loops: CDR1 LNHNV, CDR2 YYDKDF (reference sequence). CDR3 length: 15 residues. The CDR3 coding sequence is TGTGCCACCAGGAGAGAGGGACAGGGAATCGAGACCCAGTACTTC. Its protein is CATRREGQGIETQYF.

This clonotype is judged medium-sized (0.01 to 0.1%). The CDR3 spells CASSVGTGDSYEQYF. CDR3 coding DNA: TGCGCCAGCAGCGTTGGGACAGGGGATTCCTACGAGCAGTACTTC. V usage is TRBV4-3 and J usage is TRBJ2-7; 10 nucleotides line up with TRBD1. The CDR3 runs 15 residues. The ends lost 5 bases at V and 1 base at J; junction bases unmatched: 5. The germline V gene has CDR1 LGHNA and CDR2 YSLEER.

The sample holds a few counts of this clonotype. The chain employs TRBV6-1 and TRBJ2-7, with D possibly being TRBD1 or TRBD2 (6 bases each). V shed 6 bases and J shed 5 bases, with 11 bases lying between them. Per germline, CDR1 MNHNS and CDR2 SASEGT. The CDR3 runs 12 residues. In DNA, the CDR3 is TGTGCCAGCAGCCAGGGGAGGAACGAGCAGTACTTC. It yields the protein CASSQGRNEQYF.

This clonotype has only a few counts. V and J are TRBV10-3 and TRBJ2-3, with 9 bases fitting TRBD2. V lost 8 bases, J lost 2 bases, and 5 bases stayed unmatched. From germline, CDR1 is ENHRY and CDR2 SYGVKD. The CDR3 runs to 14 residues. The CDR3 sequence: CAISREGFTDTQYF. CDR3 DNA: TGTGCCATCTCGCGGGAGGGTTTCACAGATACGCAGTATTTT.

In DNA, the CDR3 is TGTGCCACCAGCCCCGGACAAGTCACAGATACGCAGTATTTT. Translated, it gives CATSPGQVTDTQYF. J is TRBJ2-3 and V is TRBV15; perhaps TRBD1 as D (5 bases). The CDR3 is 14 residues long. Germline loops: CDR1 LNHNV, CDR2 YYDKDF (reference sequence). V was pared by 5 bases and J by 2 bases, with 11 bases between.

The J gene is TRBJ2-3, the V gene TRBV28; D gene ambiguous. The V and J ends lost 6 bases and 2 bases respectively, with 15 bases between them. This CDR3 spans 15 amino acids. The germline CDR1 and CDR2 sequences are MDHEN and SYDVKM. In DNA form, the CDR3 reads TGTGCCAGCAGGGCACGCCCAAGACTCACAGATACGCAGTATTTT. Translating gives CASRARPRLTDTQYF.

With regard to this clonotype: One end of the junction does not line up with germline, which may come from a read error. The rearrangement uses TRBV18 and TRBJ2-5; the D is unclear. This CDR3 has 12 residues. Germline values: CDR1 KGHSH, CDR2 LQKENI. The CDR3, as DNA: TGTTCCAGCTCACCAGAAGTAGAGACCCAGTACTTC. The encoded protein is CSSSPEVETQYF.

This clonotype was picked up a small number of times. V and J are TRBV14 and TRBJ1-5; 9 nucleotides match TRBD1. The germline V gene encodes CDR1 SGHDN and CDR2 FVKESK. V trimming: 4 bases; J trimming: 4 bases; junction bases outside the gene matches: 2. The CDR3 is made up of 14 amino acids. CDR3 in DNA: TGTGCCAGCAGCCGACAGGGGGTTAATCAGCCCCAGCATTTT. Protein sequence: CASSRQGVNQPQHF.

This clonotype was observed a few times. The chain couples TRBV11-3 to TRBJ2-7, with D perhaps assigned TRBD1 or TRBD2 (5 bases each). This CDR3 spans 13 amino acids. Germline V gives CDR1 SGHNT, CDR2 YENEEA. With 9 bases removed from V and 2 bases from J, the gap between germline ends came to 14 bases. DNA of the CDR3: TGTGCCAGTCACGGGACCACAACCTACGAGCAGTACTTC. It codes for CASHGTTTYEQYF.

Only a few counts were recorded for this clonotype. The rearrangement uses TRBV30 and TRBJ1-1; D is ambiguous. This CDR3 comprises 14 residues. V was clipped by 0 bases and J by 0 bases, with 8 bases between them. Germline V gene lookup returns CDR1 GTSNPN and CDR2 SVGIG (reference sequence). Here the CDR3 reads CAWSVPEMNTEAFF. The CDR3 region has the DNA TGTGCCTGGAGTGTACCTGAGATGAACACTGAAGCTTTCTTT.

This clonotype was counted a few times. The chain couples TRBV20-1 to TRBJ2-7, with 10 bases identical to TRBD2. V dropped 6 bases and J dropped 2; count of bases not matched to a gene: 7. CDR1 is DFQATT, CDR2 SNEGSKA, per germline (reference sequence). The length of the CDR3 is 14 residues. This chain's CDR3 is CSAGSGRLAYEQYF. DNA of the CDR3: TGCAGTGCGGGTAGCGGGAGGTTAGCCTACGAGCAGTACTTC.

This clonotype was counted a few times. The rearrangement uses TRBV4-2 and TRBJ2-7, with 10 bases identical to TRBD2. CDR1 and CDR2 (germline): LGHNA, YNFKEQ. CDR3 size: 16 residues. V shed 0 bases, J shed 2 bases, and the junction held 4 bases outside the gene matches. DNA of the CDR3: TGTGCCAGCAGCCAAGACGCTAGCGGGAGCCCCTACGAGCAGTACTTC. Translating it yields CASSQDASGSPYEQYF.